This T cell receptor (beta chain) was profiled in a study of response to subunit inactivated influenza vaccine. Study-wide results and caveats: With each seasonal influenza vaccination, the authors suggested, few new T cells are recruited.

Germline V gene data show CDR1 as LGHNA and CDR2 as YNFKEQ. CDR3 length equals 15 residues. With V trimmed by 4 bases and J by 0 bases, 3 bases remained unmatched. MiXCR, applied by TCRdb to the RT-PCR reads, yields one record per CDR3 protein. The data contain about 500,000 distinct CDR3 sequences, more than 15% of them singletons. In this sample, this clonotype turned up many times. Its antigen remains unidentified. This receptor was taken from a man in his fifties or sixties who received an inactivated influenza vaccine. V usage is TRBV4-2 and J usage is TRBJ1-3; TRBD1 matches at 7 bases. Sequenced material: CD4+ T cells sorted from PBMCs, taken about 24 months after vaccination. CDR3 sequence: CASSRTGVSGNTIYF. For the CDR3, the DNA is TGTGCCAGCAGCCGAACAGGGGTCTCTGGAAACACCATATATTTT.